This is a list of T cell receptor beta chains from one sample in a study of blood T cell repertoires in COVID-19. The data were produced by immunoSEQ multiplex PCR, yet TCRdb's version contains in-frame clones alone and is incomplete. The sample yields approximately 380,000 clones, approximately 91% seen once. The sequenced sample consisted of PBMCs or T cells enriched from blood (not recorded which). The receptors derive from a woman between 40 and 55 years old who had been exposed to COVID-19. Each CDR3 is given with its conserved first and last residue. A D gene is named only where the DNA matches it firmly. Expanded clones are given a class, and other clones once, few, many or no size at all.

d_call	v_call	clone_size	j_call	cdr3_nt	cdr3_aa
TRBD2	TRBV5-5	NA	TRBJ2-7	TGTGCCAGCAGCTTCGGACTAGCGGGGGTGTACGAGCAGTACTTC	CASSFGLAGVYEQYF
NA	TRBV11-3	NA	TRBJ2-7	TGTGCCAGCAGTCCGAGACACCGCTACGAGCAGTACTTC	CASSPRHRYEQYF
TRBD1	TRBV19	NA	TRBJ2-1	TGTGCCAGTAGTGGACAGGGGCGATGGGACAATGAGCAGTTCTTC	CASSGQGRWDNEQFF
NA	TRBV10-2	NA	TRBJ2-7	TGCGCCAGCAGTTTAGCGATCTACGAGCAGTACTTC	CASSLAIYEQYF
NA	TRBV5-1	NA	TRBJ1-5	TGCGCCAGCAGCTTCTTACCTCAGGGGCTGACCAATCAGCCCCAGCATTTT	CASSFLPQGLTNQPQHF
NA	TRBV29-1	few	TRBJ1-2	TGCAGCACCACCGTTACAGATAACTATGGCTACACCTTC	CSTTVTDNYGYTF
TRBD1	TRBV2	NA	TRBJ1-5	TGTGCCAGCAGTCCAGACAGGGGGAATCAGCCCCAGCATTTT	CASSPDRGNQPQHF
NA	TRBV5-5	NA	TRBJ1-6	TGTGCCAGCAGCTTGGCAGGGGTCAAAAATTCACCCCTCCACTTT	CASSLAGVKNSPLHF
NA	TRBV6-2/TRBV6-3	NA	TRBJ1-1	TGTGCCAGCAGCGACCCGGGATACACTGAAGCTTTCTTT	CASSDPGYTEAFF
TRBD2	TRBV7-3	NA	TRBJ2-1	TGTGCCAGCAGCTTAACTGGGACTAGCGGGGGGAAGAATGAGCAGTTCTTC	CASSLTGTSGGKNEQFF
TRBD1	TRBV18	NA	TRBJ1-2	TGTGCCAGCTCACCGGTCGACAGGGGCTATGGCTACACCTTC	CASSPVDRGYGYTF
TRBD1	TRBV27	NA	TRBJ1-1	TGTGCCAGCAGTCCTGGACAGGTTTTAGGCACTGAAGCTTTCTTT	CASSPGQVLGTEAFF
TRBD1	TRBV11-2	NA	TRBJ1-1	TGTGCCAGCAGCTTTTCACAGGGGCGCACTGAAGCTTTCTTT	CASSFSQGRTEAFF
NA	TRBV7-3	NA	TRBJ1-1	TGTGCCAGCAGCTTAGCAGGGATGAACACTGAAGCTTTCTTT	CASSLAGMNTEAFF
TRBD1	TRBV7-2	NA	TRBJ2-5	TGTGCCAGCAGCTTACGCTCGGACAGGGTCCAAGAGACCCAGTACTTC	CASSLRSDRVQETQYF
TRBD1	TRBV3-1/TRBV3-2	NA	TRBJ1-1	TGTGCCAGCAGCCAAGCAGGACAGGGGGCTGGGAGCACTGAAGCTTTCTTT	CASSQAGQGAGSTEAFF
NA	TRBV7-9	few	TRBJ1-2	TGTGCCAGCAGCTTAGGAACAGGACGTGGCTACACCTTC	CASSLGTGRGYTF
NA	TRBV5-1	once	TRBJ1-1	TGCGCCAGCAGTCTGGGGGGGATGAACACTGAAGCTTTCTTT	CASSLGGMNTEAFF
NA	TRBV20-1	NA	TRBJ2-5	TGCAGTGCTCTTAAAGAGACCCAGTACTTC	CSALKETQYF
TRBD1	TRBV6-6	NA	TRBJ2-7	TGTGCCAGCAGTTACCGGACAGGGGGCCCCCTCTACGAGCAGTACTTC	CASSYRTGGPLYEQYF
NA	TRBV7-9	NA	TRBJ1-3	TGTGCCAGCAGCCCCCGAGGGGGAGCTGGAAACACCATATATTTT	CASSPRGGAGNTIYF
TRBD2	TRBV3-1/TRBV3-2	NA	TRBJ2-7	TGTGCCAGCAGCCCAACACCGGGACTAAACTCCTACGAGCAGTACTTC	CASSPTPGLNSYEQYF
NA	TRBV19	NA	TRBJ1-3	TGTGCCAGTAGTATTAACCAGGGTTCTGGAAACACCATATATTTT	CASSINQGSGNTIYF
NA	TRBV30	NA	TRBJ1-2	TGTGCCTGGAGTATCACTAACTATGGCTACACCTTC	CAWSITNYGYTF
NA	TRBV27	few	TRBJ1-2	TGTGCCAGCAGTTTCAACAGAAACTATGGCTACACCTTC	CASSFNRNYGYTF
NA	TRBV19	NA	TRBJ1-5	TGTGCCAGTAGTTCGCCCGGCAGGGCCTCTTATCAGCCCCAGCATTTT	CASSSPGRASYQPQHF
NA	TRBV7-8	NA	TRBJ1-5	TGTGCCAGCAGCCCCCAGGTTGGCCATAGCAATCAGCCCCAGCATTTT	CASSPQVGHSNQPQHF
NA	TRBV9	NA	TRBJ2-2	TGTGCCAGCAGCGACACAGGCGCCGGGGAGCTGTTTTTT	CASSDTGAGELFF
NA	TRBV3-1/TRBV3-2	NA	TRBJ1-4	TGTGCCAGCAGCCTTGGGGGGGGCGGGGAGAAAGAAAAACTGTTTTTT	CASSLGGGGEKEKLFF
TRBD1	TRBV5-1	NA	TRBJ1-2	TGCGCCAGCAGCTTATTCCCAGGGACAGAGGATGGCTACACCTTC	CASSLFPGTEDGYTF
NA	TRBV15	NA	TRBJ2-1	TGTGCCACCAGCTCAATAGGTCAGGAGGACGGGGGGCCCCGGGACAATGAGCAGTTCTTC	CATSSIGQEDGGPRDNEQFF
TRBD2	TRBV6-2/TRBV6-3	NA	TRBJ2-5	TGTGCCAGCAGTGGTGGACTAGCGGTAAAAGAGACCCAGTACTTC	CASSGGLAVKETQYF
TRBD2	TRBV2	NA	TRBJ2-1	TGTGCCAGCAGCGGAACTAGCGGGAGCCGCAATGAGCAGTTCTTC	CASSGTSGSRNEQFF
TRBD1	TRBV18	NA	TRBJ2-7	TGTGCCAGCTCACCGGCGACAGGGGCATACGAGCAGTACTTC	CASSPATGAYEQYF
NA	TRBV7-2	NA	TRBJ1-1	TGTGCCAGCAGCTTAATTAACAGGCCGAACACTGAAGCTTTCTTT	CASSLINRPNTEAFF
NA	TRBV20-1	NA	TRBJ1-6	TGCAGTGCTAGTATCGGGTTAGGTGGTTCACCCCTCCACTTT	CSASIGLGGSPLHF
TRBD1	TRBV19	NA	TRBJ1-1	TGTGCCAGTAGTTCCCAGGGGGCGACTGAAGCTTTCTTT	CASSSQGATEAFF
NA	TRBV11-3	NA	TRBJ1-1	TGTGCCAGCAGCTTTAACCCCGGGACTCCAGTCACTGAAGCTTTCTTT	CASSFNPGTPVTEAFF
TRBD1	TRBV19	NA	TRBJ1-3	TGTGCCAGTAGTACCCGACAGGGAGTCTCTGGAAACACCATATATTTT	CASSTRQGVSGNTIYF
TRBD1	TRBV7-3	NA	TRBJ2-1	TGTGCCAGCAGTTTCACAGGGGACTCCTACAATGAGCAGTTCTTC	CASSFTGDSYNEQFF
NA	TRBV7-2	NA	TRBJ1-1	TGTGCCAGCAGCTTAGATTGGTCCAGGAACACTGAAGCTTTCTTT	CASSLDWSRNTEAFF
NA	TRBV12-5	NA	TRBJ2-1	TGTGCTAGTGGCCTGACAGGGAGGAATGAGCAGTTCTTC	CASGLTGRNEQFF
TRBD1	TRBV30	NA	TRBJ1-2	TGTGCCTGGAGTCCCGGGACAGGGATTAACTATGGCTACACCTTC	CAWSPGTGINYGYTF
NA	TRBV4-3	few	TRBJ2-7	TGCGCCAGCAGCCAAGAGTCCAGGGCCCACGAGCAGTACTTC	CASSQESRAHEQYF
NA	TRBV6-6	NA	TRBJ1-1	TGTGCCAGCAGGGACAGAGATAACACTGAAGCTTTCTTT	CASRDRDNTEAFF
TRBD1	TRBV19	NA	TRBJ1-5	TGTGCCAGTAGTATCCCCGGGACAGGGGGCTTCAATCAGCCCCAGCATTTT	CASSIPGTGGFNQPQHF
TRBD1	TRBV3-1/TRBV3-2	NA	TRBJ1-6	TGTGCCAGCAGCAAGGACAGGGGAGGTTATAATTCACCCCTCCACTTT	CASSKDRGGYNSPLHF